The clone carrying this T cell receptor beta chain was seen at least ten times. Participants, patients aged 18 to 65, had newly diagnosed hyperthyroidism with a duration under 2 months. Lactation, pregnancy, other autoimmune disease or uncontrolled infection led to exclusion of patients. The data belong to a study of T cells in Graves' hyperthyroidism and ophthalmopathy. CDR3 size: 14 residues. CDR1 and CDR2 (germline): SGHRS, YFSETQ. Germline trimming cut 7 bases from V and 1 base from J; bases unmatched to any gene: 5. Template material for amplifying TCR beta CDR3 regions consisted of RNA transcripts. The HTBI primer set drove a first-round RT-PCR of the TCR CDR3. MiXCR was run by TCRdb on the multiplex PCR reads, yielding one entry per CDR3 protein. The table has approximately 95,000 distinct CDR3 sequences, approximately 39% seen once.

The source of this sequence is a woman in her twenties or thirties with Graves' hyperthyroidism. Sequencing used peripheral blood or thyroid tissue (not recorded which). The chain combines TRBV5-1 with TRBJ2-7; 10 positions agree with TRBD2. As DNA, the CDR3 is TGCGCCAGCGCATCTAGCGGGGGTTCCTACGAGCAGTACTTC. It translates to CASASSGGSYEQYF.